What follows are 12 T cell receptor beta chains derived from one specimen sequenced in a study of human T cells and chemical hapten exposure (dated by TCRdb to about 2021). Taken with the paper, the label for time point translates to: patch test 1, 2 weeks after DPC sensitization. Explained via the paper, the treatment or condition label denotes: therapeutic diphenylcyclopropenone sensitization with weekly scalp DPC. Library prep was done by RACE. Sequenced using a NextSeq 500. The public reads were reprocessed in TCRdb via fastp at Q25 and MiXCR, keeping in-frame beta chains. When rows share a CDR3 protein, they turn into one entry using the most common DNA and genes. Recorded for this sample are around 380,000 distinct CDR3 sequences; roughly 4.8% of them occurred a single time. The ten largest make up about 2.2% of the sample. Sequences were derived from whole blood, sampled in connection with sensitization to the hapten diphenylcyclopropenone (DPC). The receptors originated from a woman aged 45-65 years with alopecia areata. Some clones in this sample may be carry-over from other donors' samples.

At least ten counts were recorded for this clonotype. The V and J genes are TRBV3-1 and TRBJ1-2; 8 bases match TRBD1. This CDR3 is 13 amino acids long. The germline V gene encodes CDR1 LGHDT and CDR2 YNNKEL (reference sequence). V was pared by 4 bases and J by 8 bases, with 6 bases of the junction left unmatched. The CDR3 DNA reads TGTGCCAGCAGCCCAGGACAGGGTAGAGGCTACACCTTC. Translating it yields CASSPGQGRGYTF.

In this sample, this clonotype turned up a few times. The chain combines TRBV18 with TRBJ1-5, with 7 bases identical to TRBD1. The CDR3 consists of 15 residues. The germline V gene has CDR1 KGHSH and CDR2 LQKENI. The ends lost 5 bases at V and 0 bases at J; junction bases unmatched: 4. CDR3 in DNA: TGTGCCAGCTCAGCGACAGGGAGTAGCAATCAGCCCCAGCATTTT. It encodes CASSATGSSNQPQHF.

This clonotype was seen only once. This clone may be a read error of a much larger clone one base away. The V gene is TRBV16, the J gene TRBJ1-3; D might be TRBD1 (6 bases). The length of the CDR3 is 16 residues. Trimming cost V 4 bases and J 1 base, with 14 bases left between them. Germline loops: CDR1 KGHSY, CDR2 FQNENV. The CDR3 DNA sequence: TGTGCCAGCAGCCGCGAGGGGGAAACGTCTGGAAACACCATATATTTT. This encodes CASSREGETSGNTIYF.

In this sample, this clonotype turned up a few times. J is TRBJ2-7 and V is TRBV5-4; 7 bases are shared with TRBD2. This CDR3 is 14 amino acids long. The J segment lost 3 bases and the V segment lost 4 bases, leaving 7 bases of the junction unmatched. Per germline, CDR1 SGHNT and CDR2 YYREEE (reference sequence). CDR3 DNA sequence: TGTGCCAGCAGCCCCGGACTAGAAAACTACGAGCAGTACTTC. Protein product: CASSPGLENYEQYF.

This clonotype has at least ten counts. CDR3 in DNA: TGTGCCAGCAGCTTTTCCGGGCGGTTCGCCGAGCAGTACTTC. It translates to CASSFSGRFAEQYF. The chain employs TRBV5-6 and TRBJ2-7, with D unresolved. Looked up from germline, CDR1 is SGHDT and CDR2 is YYEEEE. Trimming pared 2 bases from V and 6 bases from J, leaving 15 bases between. This CDR3 is built from 14 residues.

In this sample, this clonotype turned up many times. DNA for the CDR3: TGCGCCAGCAGCCAAGTAAGGAATCAGCCCCAGCATTTT. This gives the protein CASSQVRNQPQHF. The V and J genes are TRBV4-3 and TRBJ1-5; D unclear. V shed 1 base and J shed 4 bases, with 5 bases lying between them. This CDR3 is 13 amino acids long. The germline V gene has CDR1 LGHNA and CDR2 YSLEER.

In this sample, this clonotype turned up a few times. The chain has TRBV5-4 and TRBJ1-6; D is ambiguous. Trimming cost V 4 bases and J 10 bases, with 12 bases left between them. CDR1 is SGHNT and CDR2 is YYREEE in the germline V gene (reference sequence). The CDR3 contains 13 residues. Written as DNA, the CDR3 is TGTGCCAGCAGCCGGGAGGTTTACTCACCCCTCCACTTT. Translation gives CASSREVYSPLHF.

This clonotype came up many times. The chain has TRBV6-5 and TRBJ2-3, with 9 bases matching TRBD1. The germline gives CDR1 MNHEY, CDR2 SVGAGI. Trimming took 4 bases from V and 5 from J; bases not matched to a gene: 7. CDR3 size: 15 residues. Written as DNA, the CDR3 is TGTGCCAGCAGTTCGTTACAGGGGGCGCAAGATACGCAGTATTTT. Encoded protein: CASSSLQGAQDTQYF.

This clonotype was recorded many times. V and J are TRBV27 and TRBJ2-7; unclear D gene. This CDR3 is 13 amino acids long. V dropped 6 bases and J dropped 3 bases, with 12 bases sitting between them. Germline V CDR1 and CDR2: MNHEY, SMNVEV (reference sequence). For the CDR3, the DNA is TGTGCCAGCAGGCCCCCATACTACTACGAGCAGTACTTC. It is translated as CASRPPYYYEQYF.

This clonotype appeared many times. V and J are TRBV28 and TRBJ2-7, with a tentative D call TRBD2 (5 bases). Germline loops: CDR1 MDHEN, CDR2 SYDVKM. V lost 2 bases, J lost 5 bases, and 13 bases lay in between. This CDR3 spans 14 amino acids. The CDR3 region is CASSLRGNEDEQYF. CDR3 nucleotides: TGTGCCAGCAGTTTACGAGGGAACGAGGACGAGCAGTACTTC. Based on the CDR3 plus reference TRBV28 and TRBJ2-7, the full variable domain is DVKVTQSSRYLVKRTGEKVFLECVQDMDHENMFWYRQDPGLGLRLIYFSYDVKMKEKGDIPEGYSVSREKKERFSLILESASTNQTSMYLCASSLRGNEDEQYFGPGTRLTVT.

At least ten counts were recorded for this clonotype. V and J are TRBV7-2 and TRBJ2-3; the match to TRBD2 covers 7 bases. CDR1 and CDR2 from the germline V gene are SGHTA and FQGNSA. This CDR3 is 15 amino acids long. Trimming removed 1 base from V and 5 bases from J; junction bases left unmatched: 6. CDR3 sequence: CASSLGRTGGDTQYF. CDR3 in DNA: TGTGCCAGCAGCTTAGGTCGGACGGGAGGAGATACGCAGTATTTT.

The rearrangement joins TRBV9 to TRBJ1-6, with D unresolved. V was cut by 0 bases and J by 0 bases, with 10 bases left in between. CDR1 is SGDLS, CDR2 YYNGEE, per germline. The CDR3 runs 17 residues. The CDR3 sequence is CASSVEAASSYNSPLHF. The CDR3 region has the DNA TGTGCCAGCAGCGTAGAGGCCGCTAGCTCCTATAATTCACCCCTCCACTTT.